This T cell receptor beta chain appears in the sequencing data of a study of CD8 T cells in ankylosing spondylitis. Regarding the study as a whole: Within ankylosing spondylitis blood, a TCR beta motif made up of seven to nine highly homologous variants appeared to be characteristic.

Quantitative barcoded 5'-RACE was used to prepare TCR beta libraries. One entry per CDR3 protein, called by TCRdb with MiXCR from the 5' RACE reads. The data contain approximately 520,000 distinct CDR3 sequences, approximately 5.3% of them seen just once; the ten biggest clones take up approximately 3.5%. This clonotype occurred a few times. The antigen is unknown. This may stem from a read error, because a much larger clone lies one nucleotide away. The CDR3 has 15 amino acids. J is TRBJ2-4 and V is TRBV12-3 or TRBV12-4; 8 bases are shared with TRBD2. The TCR comes from a male donor with ankylosing spondylitis. Sequencing was done on a sample of blood, either unsorted or a sorted T cell fraction (not recorded which). This CDR3 is CASSLAGTRGNMQYF. As DNA, the CDR3 is TGTGCCAGCAGTTTAGCGGGGACTAGAGGGAACATGCAGTACTTC.